The 10 T cell receptor beta chains reported below all come from one sample, sequenced in a study of cytomegalovirus exposure and HLA in healthy donors. Use of 60 Vbeta and 13 Jbeta primers characterized the PCR. Sequenced by immunoSEQ multiplex PCR; TCRdb stores in-frame clones only, minus some. Of 100,000 to 150,000 clones in the sample, 80% to 85% were seen once. The source material was PBMCs. The receptors here all came from a man aged 18-30 years in good health and CMV-seronegative.

The chain recombines TRBV6-5 with TRBJ2-1, with 8 bases matching TRBD2. The germline CDR1 and CDR2 sequences are MNHEY and SVGAGI. The length of the CDR3 is 15 residues. The CDR3: CATASGLAGNNEQFF. As DNA, the CDR3 is TGTGCGACCGCCTCCGGGCTAGCGGGTAACAATGAGCAGTTCTTC.

V is TRBV28 and J is TRBJ1-6, with 7 bases lining up with TRBD1. The CDR3 length is 16 residues. J was trimmed by 7 bases and V by 5 bases; bases with no gene match: 11. Germline CDR1 and CDR2: MDHEN and SYDVKM. CDR3 coding DNA: TGTGCCAGCAGTCCTGCCCTCGGGACAGCCAATTCACCCCTCCACTTT. Amino acids: CASSPALGTANSPLHF. Complete variable domain (other parts from reference TRBV28 and TRBJ1-6): DVKVTQSSRYLVKRTGEKVFLECVQDMDHENMFWYRQDPGLGLRLIYFSYDVKMKEKGDIPEGYSVSREKKERFSLILESASTNQTSMYLCASSPALGTANSPLHFGNGTRLTVT.

V gene TRBV7-2 combines with J gene TRBJ1-1, with a tentative D call TRBD1 (5 bases). The CDR3 runs 15 residues. Germline V gene lookup returns CDR1 SGHTA and CDR2 FQGNSA. Trimming cost V 5 bases and J 0 bases, with 13 bases left between them. The CDR3 DNA is TGTGCCAGCAGCCCGGGGGTCGGCATGAACACTGAAGCTTTCTTT. It encodes CASSPGVGMNTEAFF.

This chain uses TRBV9 with TRBJ1-5; maybe TRBD1 (6 bases). Germline CDR1 is SGDLS and CDR2 is YYNGEE. The CDR3 has 15 amino acids. V lost 4 bases to trimming and J lost 3 bases, with 14 bases between them. CDR3 protein: CASSSGGGHNQPQHF. The DNA of the CDR3 is TGTGCCAGCAGCTCGGGGGGGGGACACAATCAGCCCCAGCATTTT.

This chain connects TRBV18 to TRBJ2-4, with 12 bases lining up with TRBD1. The CDR3 runs 20 residues. After removal of 6 bases from V and 4 bases from J, the junction contained 19 bases not matched to a gene. Germline assignment: CDR1 KGHSH and CDR2 LQKENI. The CDR3 DNA reads TGTGCCAGCTCTGGAAAGTCTGAAGGGACAGGGGGCTTAGAGAAAAACATTCAGTACTTC. As protein: CASSGKSEGTGGLEKNIQYF. The full variable domain, its missing parts supplied by reference TRBV18 and TRBJ2-4, is NAGVMQNPRHLVRRRGQEARLRCSPMKGHSHVYWYRQLPEEGLKFMVYLQKENIIDESGMPKERFSAEFPKEGPSILRIQQVVRGDSAAYFCASSGKSEGTGGLEKNIQYFGAGTRLSVL.

The table lists this clone with a few counts. This chain joins TRBV28 and TRBJ2-2, with D unclear. CDR1 and CDR2 from the germline V gene are MDHEN and SYDVKM. The CDR3 runs 13 residues. Trimming removed 5 bases at V and 7 bases at J, with 11 bases between. The CDR3: CASSLYSNGELFF. In DNA form, the CDR3 reads TGTGCCAGCAGTCTCTATTCCAACGGGGAGCTGTTTTTT.

This chain links TRBV5-1 with TRBJ2-5, with D perhaps matching TRBD2 (6 bases). This CDR3 is built from 14 residues. V lost 2 bases to trimming and J lost 2 bases, with 10 bases between them. Germline V gene sequence: CDR1 SGHRS, CDR2 YFSETQ. The CDR3: CASSFAGRQETQYF. The CDR3 nucleotides read TGCGCCAGCAGCTTTGCGGGGAGACAAGAGACCCAGTACTTC.

The gene calls are TRBV29-1 and TRBJ1-4, with 11 bases aligning to TRBD1. Germline-derived CDR1 and CDR2 are SQVTM and ANQGSEA. The CDR3 extends over 13 amino acids. J was trimmed by 12 bases and V by 7 bases; bases with no gene match: 10. This CDR3 reads CSAGGQGGGELFF. For the CDR3, the DNA is TGCAGCGCCGGGGGACAGGGGGGCGGCGAACTGTTTTTT.

CDR3 nucleotide sequence: TGTGCCAGCAGTTACTTCGACACTCTTAACACTGAAGCTTTCTTT. Amino acid sequence: CASSYFDTLNTEAFF. This chain uses TRBV6-5 with TRBJ1-1; D ambiguous. V was trimmed by 1 base and J by 2 bases, leaving 11 bases between them. The CDR3 is made up of 15 amino acids. Germline V gives CDR1 MNHEY, CDR2 SVGAGI.

The chain carries TRBV29-1 and TRBJ1-3, with D tentatively TRBD1 (5 bases). CDR3 length: 15 amino acids. Germline loops: CDR1 SQVTM, CDR2 ANQGSEA. Trimming took 4 bases from V and 0 from J, leaving 13 bases between them. The CDR3 protein is CSVVGGELSGNTIYF. The CDR3, as DNA: TGCAGCGTTGTTGGAGGGGAACTCTCTGGAAACACCATATATTTT.